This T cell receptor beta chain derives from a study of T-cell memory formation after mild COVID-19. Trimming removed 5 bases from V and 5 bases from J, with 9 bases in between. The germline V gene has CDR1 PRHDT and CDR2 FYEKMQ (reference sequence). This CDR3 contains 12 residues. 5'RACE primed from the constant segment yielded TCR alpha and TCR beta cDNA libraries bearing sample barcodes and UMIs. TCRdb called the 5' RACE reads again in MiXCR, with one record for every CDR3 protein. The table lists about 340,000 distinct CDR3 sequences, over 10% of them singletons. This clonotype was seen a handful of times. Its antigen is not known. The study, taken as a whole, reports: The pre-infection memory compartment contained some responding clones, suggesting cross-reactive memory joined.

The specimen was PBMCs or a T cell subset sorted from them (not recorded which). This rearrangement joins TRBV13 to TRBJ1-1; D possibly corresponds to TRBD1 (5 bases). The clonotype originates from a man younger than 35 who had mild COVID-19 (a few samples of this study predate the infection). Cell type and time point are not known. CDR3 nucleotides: TGTGCCAGCAGCGATTCAGGGACTGAAGCTTTCTTT. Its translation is CASSDSGTEAFF.